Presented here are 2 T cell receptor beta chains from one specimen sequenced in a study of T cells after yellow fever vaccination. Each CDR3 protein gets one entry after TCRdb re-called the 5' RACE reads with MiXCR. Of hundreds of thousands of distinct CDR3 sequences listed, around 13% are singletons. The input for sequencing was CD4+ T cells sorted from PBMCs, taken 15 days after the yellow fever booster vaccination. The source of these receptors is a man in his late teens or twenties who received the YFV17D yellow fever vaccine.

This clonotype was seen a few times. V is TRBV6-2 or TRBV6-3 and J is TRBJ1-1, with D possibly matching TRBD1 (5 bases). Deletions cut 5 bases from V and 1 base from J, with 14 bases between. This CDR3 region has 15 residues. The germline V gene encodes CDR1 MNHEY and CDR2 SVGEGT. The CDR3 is CASSATVNRNTEAFF. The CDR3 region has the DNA TGTGCCAGCAGTGCGACAGTTAATCGGAACACTGAAGCTTTCTTT.

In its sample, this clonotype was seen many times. The CDR3 here is CASSPQGAPNTEAFF. CDR3 bases: TGTGCCAGCTCACCACAGGGGGCACCGAACACTGAAGCTTTCTTT. The rearrangement links TRBV18 to TRBJ1-1, with 7 bases identical to TRBD1. CDR1 and CDR2 from the germline V gene are KGHSH and LQKENI. The trim removed 1 base at V and 1 base at J, leaving 3 bases unmatched. This CDR3 region has 15 residues. The full variable domain, completed using reference TRBV18 and TRBJ1-1, is NAGVMQNPRHLVRRRGQEARLRCSPMKGHSHVYWYRQLPEEGLKFMVYLQKENIIDESGMPKERFSAEFPKEGPSILRIQQVVRGDSAAYFCASSPQGAPNTEAFFGQGTRLTVV.